This T cell receptor (beta chain) derives from a study of immune characterization of retroperitoneal liposarcoma. TCRdb recomputed calls from the PCR reads with MiXCR, one row per CDR3 protein. This sample has more than 3,000 distinct CDR3 sequences; around 40% occur once, and the top ten carry around 46%. Trimming at V came to 4 bases and at J to 8 bases, leaving 13 bases not matched to a gene. From germline, CDR1 is SGHNT and CDR2 YENEEA. The CDR3 covers 16 residues. The sequenced material came from tumor tissue. This clonotype was sampled from a male donor with retroperitoneal liposarcoma. The chain joins TRBV11-3 to TRBJ2-1, with 8 bases lining up with TRBD2. CDR3 sequence: CASSYGRGADRDEQFF. In DNA form, the CDR3 reads TGTGCCAGCAGCTACGGGAGGGGAGCGGATAGGGATGAGCAGTTCTTC.